The rows below give T cell receptor beta chains drawn from one sample of a study of tumor-infiltrating lymphocytes in oesophageal squamous cell carcinoma. Each CDR3 protein is one row after TCRdb ran MiXCR on the PCR reads. The data show 15,000 to 20,000 distinct CDR3 sequences, 42% seen once. Material: normal esophageal tissue next to the tumor. These receptor sequences come from a female donor with esophageal squamous cell carcinoma. Both conserved end residues are part of each CDR3. Clone size is not always given. Where it is, it says once, few, many or a class for expanded clones.

>TRBJ1-2|many|TRBV5-5
CASSLGRRMGNYGYTF
>TRBJ2-3|-|TRBV7-9
CASRPGLAGGSDTQYF
>TRBJ1-5|many|TRBV7-2
CASSPQHRSNQPQHF
>TRBJ2-7|medium-sized|TRBV7-8
CASSLQGFSYEQYF
>TRBJ1-5|medium-sized|TRBV7-8
CASSSGQGFSNQPQHF
>TRBJ1-1|large|TRBV7-6
CASSFQSYTEAFF
>TRBJ2-1|large|TRBV7-2
CASSLSRPAGEQFF
>-|-|TRBV7-3
CASSLGSGPLNTGELFF
>TRBJ2-1|-|TRBV12-3/TRBV12-4
CASSLIAASNEQFF
>TRBJ2-1|few|TRBV7-3
CASSSSGLPQQFF
>TRBJ2-5|many|TRBV4-1
CASSQDAGQEETQYF
>TRBJ2-1|-|TRBV18
CASSGGTGREQFF